This entry features one T cell receptor beta chain sequence. The target of this receptor is not known. Qualities for individual bases were not recorded, and no much larger clone is one base off. This specimen belongs to a study of shared clonotypes between healthy human individuals (dated by TCRdb to the early 2020s). Background for the entire study: The cohort included a few men and a couple of women between 18 and 49 years of age. The study deeply sequenced blood TCR repertoires of about 5 healthy adults to estimate repertoire size and the extent of clonotype sharing between individuals. Libraries were prepared and TCR repertoires were sequenced by different laboratories using diverse techniques, in order to increase sequencing depth and limit assay-specific biases. Per donor, leukapheresis produced somewhere between about 0.94 and 9.5 billion PBMCs. For each donor, CD4 naive and CD4 memory were each given three plates, CD8 naive was given two plates, and CD8 memory was given one plate.

The donors were healthy, HIV-negative adults with no recently reported acute infections or vaccinations. Every donor was a Caucasian adult living in Nashville, Tennessee, USA. CD4+ T cells were enriched by magnetic negative selection; naive cells were then positively selected on CD45RA, and the negative fraction formed the memory subset. Blood was obtained by leukapheresis, after which PBMCs were separated by Ficoll-Histopaque density gradient centrifugation and cryopreserved in liquid nitrogen vapor phase. Analytical flow cytometry was used to check the purity and quantity of each magnetically sorted T cell population. From each sorted fraction, genomic DNA was isolated and quantified by UV absorbance on a Nanodrop 2000c. Overall study outcomes, separate from this receptor: About 5% of naive CD4, 3.5% of naive CD8, about 2.5% of memory CD4, and 0.4% of memory CD8 clonotypes were shared across several donors. Because the study included a small number of donors, the genetic and exposure-history diversity represented was limited. Pairwise subsampling indicated that sequencing depth was expected to affect the degree of clonotype sharing among donors. Compared with non-shared clonotypes, clonotypes shared by all four sorted-subset donors had higher generation probabilities. Sampling was restricted to blood, and TCR repertoires in tissues likely differ from the TCR repertoires found in blood. Incomplete sequencing was indicated by rarefaction of sorted-subset datasets, despite the large sequencing depth. Estimated clonotype richness was generally larger for naive than for memory subsets.

Using the deep immunoSEQ assay, multiplex PCR amplified TCR CDR3 regions from genomic DNA. Extracted genomic DNA from each cell subset was spread evenly across all wells of several immunoSEQ 96-well plates, with each plate serving as a replicate. Each replicate PCR for sorted subsets received roughly 0.2 ug genomic DNA, equal to roughly 30,000 T cell genomes. Purified libraries were measured with a Qubit 3.0 fluorometer, size-checked on a Bioanalyzer 2100, and measured again with the KAPA Library Quantification kit. Every immunoSEQ 96-well plate was sequenced on a dedicated single-read 150-cycle Illumina NextSeq 550 flow cell. The original pipeline was this. Because the immunoSEQ output included only junctional sequences and no quality scores, the filtering could not be the same as the filtering used for full-length reads. Sequences were annotated with PyIR, a Python wrapper for IgBLAST v1.9, and V/J genes and CDR3 were assigned using IMGT germline references. Any read was removed if the V/J assignment was weak (E-value above 1e-6), the CDR3 was missing, or the read contained stop codons, out-of-frame junctions, or ambiguous translated residues. V3J clonotypes were defined by identical inferred V gene, J gene, and CDR3 amino acid sequence. Percentage overlap between repertoires was computed as shared unique clonotypes divided by the size of the smaller repertoire. Repertoire richness was assessed with RTK rarefaction, the Chao1 estimator, and Recon v2.1 estimates of unobserved clonotypes. Generation probabilities were computed with OLGA for all TCRbeta clonotypes obtained by the gDNA method from several donors. Drawn from immuneACCESS, this table holds only the in-frame rearrangements with V and J called that TCRdb kept. Clones are partly lost; checked studies trace under half to an unresolved V gene and leave the rest unexplained. The V and J calls and the clone size are those of that table, but D and trimming were determined from the DNA. This sample gives around 2.5 million clones in total; over 85% of them show up just once. The ten top clones hold roughly 0.39% of the sample.

Trimmed from V: 4 bases; trimmed from J: 6 bases; junction bases lacking a gene match: 5. Spanning cysteine to phenylalanine, the CDR3 consists of 15 amino acids. CDR3 DNA is the only sequence kept; it has 45 bases, read in frame from the first base. Via the germline V gene, CDR1 is SGHDT and CDR2 YYEEEE. The TCR comes from a man aged 18 to 30 in good health. Some clones in this sample may be carry-over from other donors' samples. This chain joins TRBV5-6 to TRBJ2-3, and TRBD2 aligns with 13 junction nucleotides. Source material: naive CD4+ T cells from PBMCs. The cell subset or site label corresponds to: CD45RA+ positively selected. Here is the DNA: TGTGCCAGCAGCCGCGGACTAGCGGGAGTGGATACGCAGTATTTT. Its product reads: CASSRGLAGVDTQYF.